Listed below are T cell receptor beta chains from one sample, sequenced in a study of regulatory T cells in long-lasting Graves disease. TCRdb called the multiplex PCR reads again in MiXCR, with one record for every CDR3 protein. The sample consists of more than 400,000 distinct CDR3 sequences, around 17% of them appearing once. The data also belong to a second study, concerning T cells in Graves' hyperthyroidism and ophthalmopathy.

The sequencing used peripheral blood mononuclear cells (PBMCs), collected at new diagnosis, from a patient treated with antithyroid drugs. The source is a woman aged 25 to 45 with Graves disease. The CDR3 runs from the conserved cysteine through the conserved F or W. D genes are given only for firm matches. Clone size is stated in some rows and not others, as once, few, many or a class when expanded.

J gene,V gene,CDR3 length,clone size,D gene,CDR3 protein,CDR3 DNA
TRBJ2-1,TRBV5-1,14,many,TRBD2,CASSLGGTKNEQFF,TGCGCCAGCAGCTTGGGTGGGACTAAAAATGAGCAGTTCTTC
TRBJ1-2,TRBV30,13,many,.,CAWKDGGSYGYTF,TGTGCCTGGAAAGACGGAGGGAGCTATGGCTACACCTTC
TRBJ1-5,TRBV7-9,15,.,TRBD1,CASSSTGGYDQPRHF,TGTGCCAGCAGCTCGACAGGGGGGTACGATCAGCCCCGGCATTTT
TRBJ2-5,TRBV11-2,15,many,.,CASRIRRGYQETQYF,TGTGCCAGCCGAATCCGGAGGGGGTATCAAGAGACCCAGTACTTC
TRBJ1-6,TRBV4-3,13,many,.,CASSQIRGSPLHF,TGCGCCAGCAGCCAAATCCGGGGTTCACCCCTCCACTTT
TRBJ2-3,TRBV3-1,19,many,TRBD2,CASSQAGAGREVDTDTQYF,TGTGCCAGCAGCCAAGCCGGGGCAGGACGGGAGGTGGACACAGATACGCAGTATTTT
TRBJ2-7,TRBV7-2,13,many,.,CASSPNPNYEQYF,TGTGCCAGCAGCCCAAATCCCAACTACGAGCAGTACTTC
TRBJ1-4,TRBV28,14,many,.,CASSLNTPNEKLFF,TGTGCCAGCAGTTTAAACACACCTAATGAAAAACTGTTTTTT
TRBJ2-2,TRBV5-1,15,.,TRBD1,CASTLTGGFAGELFF,TGCGCCAGCACCCTGACAGGGGGCTTCGCCGGGGAGCTGTTTTTT
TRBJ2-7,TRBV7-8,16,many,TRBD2,CASSPGLAGVPYEQYF,TGTGCCAGCAGCCCCGGACTAGCGGGAGTACCCTACGAGCAGTACTTC
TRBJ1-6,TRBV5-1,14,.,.,CATRDGPSDSPLHF,TGCGCCACCAGGGACGGACCCTCAGATTCACCCCTCCACTTT
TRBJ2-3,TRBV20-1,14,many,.,CSAMGGPSSDTQYF,TGCAGTGCCATGGGGGGACCTAGTTCAGATACGCAGTATTTT
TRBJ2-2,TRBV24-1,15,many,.,CATSDSSGDTGELFF,TGTGCCACCAGTGATTCTTCAGGAGACACCGGGGAGCTGTTTTTT
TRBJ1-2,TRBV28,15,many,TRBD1,CASSSLRQGLYGYTF,TGTGCCAGCAGTTCGCTAAGACAGGGACTTTATGGCTACACCTTC
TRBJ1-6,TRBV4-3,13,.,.,CASSRGVNSPLHF,TGCGCCAGCAGCAGGGGGGTTAATTCACCCCTCCACTTT
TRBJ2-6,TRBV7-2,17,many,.,CASSSDRRPSGANVLTF,TGTGCCAGCAGTTCCGACAGGAGACCCTCTGGGGCCAACGTCCTGACTTTC
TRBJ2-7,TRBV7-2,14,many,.,CASSPRQVSYEQYF,TGCGCCAGCAGCCCCAGACAGGTTTCCTACGAGCAGTACTTC
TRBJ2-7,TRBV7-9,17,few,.,CASSSTRVDRSSYEQYF,TGTGCCAGCAGTTCTACCAGAGTAGACAGAAGCTCCTACGAGCAGTACTTC
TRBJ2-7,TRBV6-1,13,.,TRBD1,CASSPDRVLFQYF,TGTGCCAGCAGTCCGGACAGGGTTTTATTTCAGTACTTC
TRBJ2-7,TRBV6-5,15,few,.,CASSYRLADSYEQYF,TGTGCCAGCAGTTACCGCCTGGCTGACTCCTACGAGCAGTACTTC
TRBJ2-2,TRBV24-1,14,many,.,CATSSEGGTGELFF,TGTGCCACCAGTTCGGAGGGGGGCACCGGGGAGCTGTTTTTT
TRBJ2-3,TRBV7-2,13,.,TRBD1,CASSQTGADTQYF,TGCGCCAGCAGCCAGACAGGGGCAGATACGCAGTATTTT
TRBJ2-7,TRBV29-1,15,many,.,CSVEWRAGGYYEQYF,TGCAGCGTTGAATGGAGGGCAGGGGGATACTACGAGCAGTACTTC
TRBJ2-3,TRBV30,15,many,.,CAWSVNHLGTDTQYF,TGTGCCTGGAGTGTCAACCACTTAGGGACAGATACGCAGTATTTT
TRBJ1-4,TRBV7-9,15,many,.,CASSLGRASAEKLFF,TGTGCCAGCAGCTTAGGACGGGCCTCGGCTGAAAAACTGTTTTTT
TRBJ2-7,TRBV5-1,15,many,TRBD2,CASSWGLADSYEQYF,TGCGCCAGCAGCTGGGGACTAGCGGACTCCTACGAGCAGTACTTC